These 7 T cell receptor beta chains were all obtained from the same sample, sequenced in a study of a mutant IDH1 vaccine in newly diagnosed glioma. Their recognized antigens are unknown. TCRdb's table, derived via immunoSEQ multiplex PCR, lists solely in-frame clones and lacks some. Among around 34,000 clones, 81% were seen once, and the ten largest hold about 5.2%. Time point meaning: week 23, last vaccination. Vaccine doses each comprised 300 ug of mutant IDH1 20-mer peptide, with topical imiquimod. Sequenced here: PBMCs, sampled from a glioma patient whose treatment included an IDH1 peptide vaccine. These receptors came from a middle-aged man with glioma.

The genes are TRBV2 and TRBJ1-4, with D maybe TRBD1 (5 bases). The V end was cut by 5 bases, the J end by 3 bases, with 13 bases between. The germline gives CDR1 SNHLY, CDR2 FYNNEI. This CDR3 comprises 15 residues. The CDR3 nucleotides are TGTGCCAGCAGTCCCGGGGGAGTCCCTAATGAAAAACTGTTTTTT. Its translation: CASSPGGVPNEKLFF.

This rearrangement joins TRBV6-1 to TRBJ2-1; 10 positions agree with TRBD1. The CDR3 extends over 13 amino acids. Germline-derived CDR1 and CDR2 are MNHNS and SASEGT. V gave up 8 bases and J gave up 8 bases; unmatched junction bases: 6. This CDR3 is CASSRDRGDEQFF. CDR3 DNA: TGTGCCAGCTCCCGGGACAGGGGCGATGAGCAGTTCTTC.

The chain uses TRBV5-5 and TRBJ1-5; D is ambiguous. Trimming took 3 bases from V and 1 from J, leaving 2 bases between them. The CDR3 covers 12 residues. Germline loops: CDR1 SGHKS, CDR2 YYEKEE (reference sequence). CDR3 in DNA: TGTGCCAGCAGCTGGAGCAATCAGCCCCAGCATTTT. This translates into CASSWSNQPQHF.

V usage is TRBV11-2 and J usage is TRBJ2-3; a weak D match, TRBD2 (6 bases). CDR3 size: 13 residues. Germline CDR1 and CDR2: SGHAT and FQNNGV. The germline V and J ends were trimmed by 5 bases and 13 bases, with 19 bases remaining between them. CDR3 residues: CASSLRGGTYEYF. The CDR3 coding sequence is TGTGCCAGCAGCCTCCGTGGGGGGACCTACGAGTATTTT.

This chain links TRBV11-2 with TRBJ2-7, with D perhaps matching TRBD2 (5 bases). Looked up from germline, CDR1 is SGHAT and CDR2 is FQNNGV. The CDR3 extends over 17 amino acids. V was trimmed by 1 base and J by 2 bases, leaving 18 bases between them. In nucleotides, the CDR3 is TGTGCCAGCAGCTTAGCCCTAGCCGCCCCCCTTGCCTACGAGCAGTACTTC. Its translation: CASSLALAAPLAYEQYF.

The table lists this clone with a few counts. V usage is TRBV7-2 and J usage is TRBJ1-2; 7 bases match TRBD1. The length of the CDR3 is 15 residues. The V gene end was trimmed by 1 base and the J gene end by 2 bases; junction bases not matched to a gene: 4. Germline-derived CDR1 and CDR2 are SGHTA and FQGNSA. CDR3 nucleotide sequence: TGTGCCAGCAGCTTAGGACAGGGCCCAAACTATGGCTACACCTTC. This encodes CASSLGQGPNYGYTF.

In its sample, this clone was seen a few times. J is TRBJ1-5 and V is TRBV10-3, with D unresolved. CDR1 and CDR2 from the germline V gene are ENHRY and SYGVKD. The CDR3 has 13 amino acids. Trimming left V 6 bases short and J 7 bases short, with 13 bases between. The CDR3 loop is CAISHSLGQPQHF. CDR3 nucleotide sequence: TGTGCCATCAGCCACTCATTGGGCCAGCCCCAGCATTTT.